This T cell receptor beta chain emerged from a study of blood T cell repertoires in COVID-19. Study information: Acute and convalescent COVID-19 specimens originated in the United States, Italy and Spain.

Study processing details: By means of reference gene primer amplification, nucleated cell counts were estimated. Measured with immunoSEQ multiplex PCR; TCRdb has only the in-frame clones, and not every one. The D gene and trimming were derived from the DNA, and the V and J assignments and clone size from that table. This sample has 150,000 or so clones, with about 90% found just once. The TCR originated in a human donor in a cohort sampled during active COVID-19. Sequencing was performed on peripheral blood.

DNA for the CDR3: TGTGCCAGCAGCGGGACAGGGAGCAATGAGCAGTTCTTC. This codes for CASSGTGSNEQFF. The chain joins TRBV9 to TRBJ2-1; TRBD1 aligns across 8 bases. V dropped 3 bases and J dropped 6; count of bases not matched to a gene: 2. The CDR3 spans 13 residues. The germline CDR1 and CDR2 sequences are SGDLS and YYNGEE.